Given below is one TCR beta chain in context. Its antigen remains unidentified. The method was immunoSEQ multiplex PCR; TCRdb's version includes in-frame clones alone and lacks a portion of them. The sample records tens of thousands of clones, 70% to 90% being singletons. The data were obtained in a study of OX40 agonist ivuxolimab in advanced cancers. Study details: Dose-escalation patients' cancers were hepatocellular carcinoma, melanoma, renal cell or head and neck cancer. Two cutaneous melanoma patients and one hepatocellular carcinoma patient, three in all, had partial responses.

Findings and limits, study-wide: Clonal expansion from baseline to week 6 occurred in both CD4+ and CD8+ T cells. There were, on average, more expanded clones in CD8+ T cells than in CD4+.

Material: CD4+ or CD8+ T cells sorted from blood, obtained in a trial of the OX40 agonist ivuxolimab. This clonotype was obtained from an adult with an advanced solid tumor such as melanoma, head and neck, liver or kidney cancer.

As DNA, the CDR3 is TGTGCCAGTAGTATATCTCTCGTATCCCAAGAGACCCAGTACTTC. This encodes CASSISLVSQETQYF. The chain employs TRBV19 and TRBJ2-5; D gene unclear. Germline V gene sequence: CDR1 LNHDA, CDR2 SQIVND (reference sequence). This CDR3 contains 15 residues. V was cut by 2 bases and J by 1 base, with 11 bases left in between.